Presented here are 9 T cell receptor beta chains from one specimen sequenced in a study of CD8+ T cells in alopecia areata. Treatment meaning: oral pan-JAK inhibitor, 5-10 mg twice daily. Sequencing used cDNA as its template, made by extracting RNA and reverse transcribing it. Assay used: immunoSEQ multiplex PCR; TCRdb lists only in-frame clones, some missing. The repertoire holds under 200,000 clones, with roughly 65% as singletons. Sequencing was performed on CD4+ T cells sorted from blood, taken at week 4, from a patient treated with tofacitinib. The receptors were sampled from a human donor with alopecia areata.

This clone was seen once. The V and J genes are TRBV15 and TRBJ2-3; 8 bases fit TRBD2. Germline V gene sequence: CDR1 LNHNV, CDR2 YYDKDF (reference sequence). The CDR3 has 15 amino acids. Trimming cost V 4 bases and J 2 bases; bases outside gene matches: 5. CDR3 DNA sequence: TGTGCCACCAGCAAAAGACTAGCGCCCACAGATACGCAGTATTTT. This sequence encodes CATSKRLAPTDTQYF.

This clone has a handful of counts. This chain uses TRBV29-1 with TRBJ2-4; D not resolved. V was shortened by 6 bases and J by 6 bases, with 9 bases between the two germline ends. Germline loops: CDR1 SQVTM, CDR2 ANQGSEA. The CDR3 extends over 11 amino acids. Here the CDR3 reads CSVVHGNIQYF. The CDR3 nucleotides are TGCAGCGTCGTGCATGGAAACATTCAGTACTTC.

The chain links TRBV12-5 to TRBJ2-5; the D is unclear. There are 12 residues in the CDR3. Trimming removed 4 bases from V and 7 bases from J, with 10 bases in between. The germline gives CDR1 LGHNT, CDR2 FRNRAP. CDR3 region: CASGSAPGTQYF. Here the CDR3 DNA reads TGTGCTAGTGGTTCCGCGCCGGGGACCCAGTACTTC.

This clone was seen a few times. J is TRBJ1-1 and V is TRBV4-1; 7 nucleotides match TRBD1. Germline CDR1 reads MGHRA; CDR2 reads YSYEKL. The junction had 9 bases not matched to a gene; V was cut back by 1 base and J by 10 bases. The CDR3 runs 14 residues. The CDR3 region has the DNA TGCGCCAGCAGCCAAGCCGACAGGGAGGGTTTAGCTTTCTTT. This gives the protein CASSQADREGLAFF.

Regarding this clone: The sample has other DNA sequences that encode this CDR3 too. CDR3 region: CAWSNSGETTDTQYF. The DNA of the CDR3 is TGTGCCTGGAGTAACAGCGGGGAAACCACAGATACGCAGTATTTT. The rearrangement links TRBV30 to TRBJ2-3, with 7 bases aligning to TRBD2. V was pared by 2 bases and J by 2 bases, with 7 bases of the junction left unmatched. Germline-derived CDR1 and CDR2 are GTSNPN and SVGIG (reference sequence). This CDR3 contains 15 residues.

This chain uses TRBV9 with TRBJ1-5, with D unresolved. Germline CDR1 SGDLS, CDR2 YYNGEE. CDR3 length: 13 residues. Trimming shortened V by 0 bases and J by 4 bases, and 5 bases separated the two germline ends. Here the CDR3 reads CASSVAENQPQHF. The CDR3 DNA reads TGTGCCAGCAGCGTAGCTGAGAATCAGCCCCAGCATTTT.

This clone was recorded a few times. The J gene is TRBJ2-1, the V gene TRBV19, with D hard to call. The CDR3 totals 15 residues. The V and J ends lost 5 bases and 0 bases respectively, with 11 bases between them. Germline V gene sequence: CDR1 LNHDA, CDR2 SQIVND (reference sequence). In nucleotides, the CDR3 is TGTGCCAGTAGTCCAACCTCGGGCTCCTACAATGAGCAGTTCTTC. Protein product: CASSPTSGSYNEQFF.

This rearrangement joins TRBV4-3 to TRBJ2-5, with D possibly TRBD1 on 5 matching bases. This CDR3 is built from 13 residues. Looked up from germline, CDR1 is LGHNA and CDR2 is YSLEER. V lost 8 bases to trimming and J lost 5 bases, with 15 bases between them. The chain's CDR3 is CASATGVGETQYF. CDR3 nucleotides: TGCGCCAGCGCTACAGGAGTCGGGGAGACCCAGTACTTC.

For the CDR3, the DNA is TGCAGCTCCGGTCTAGGGAATGGTGGCTACACCTTC. Encoded protein: CSSGLGNGGYTF. The rearrangement uses TRBV29-1 and TRBJ1-2; D unclear. This CDR3 has 12 amino acids. Germline assignment: CDR1 SQVTM and CDR2 ANQGSEA. V was trimmed by 8 bases and J by 7 bases, leaving 17 bases between them.